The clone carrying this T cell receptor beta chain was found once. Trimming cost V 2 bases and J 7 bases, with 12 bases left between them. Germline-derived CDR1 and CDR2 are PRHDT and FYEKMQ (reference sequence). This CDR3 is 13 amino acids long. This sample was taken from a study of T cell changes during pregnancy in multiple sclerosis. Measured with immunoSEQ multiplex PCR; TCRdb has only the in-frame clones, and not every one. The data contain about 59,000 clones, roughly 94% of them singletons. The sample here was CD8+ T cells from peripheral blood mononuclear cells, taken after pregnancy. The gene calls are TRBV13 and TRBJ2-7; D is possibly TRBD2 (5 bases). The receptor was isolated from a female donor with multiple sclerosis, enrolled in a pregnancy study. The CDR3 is CASSLRGGGEQYF. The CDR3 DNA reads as TGTGCCAGCAGCTTACGAGGAGGCGGGGAGCAGTACTTC.